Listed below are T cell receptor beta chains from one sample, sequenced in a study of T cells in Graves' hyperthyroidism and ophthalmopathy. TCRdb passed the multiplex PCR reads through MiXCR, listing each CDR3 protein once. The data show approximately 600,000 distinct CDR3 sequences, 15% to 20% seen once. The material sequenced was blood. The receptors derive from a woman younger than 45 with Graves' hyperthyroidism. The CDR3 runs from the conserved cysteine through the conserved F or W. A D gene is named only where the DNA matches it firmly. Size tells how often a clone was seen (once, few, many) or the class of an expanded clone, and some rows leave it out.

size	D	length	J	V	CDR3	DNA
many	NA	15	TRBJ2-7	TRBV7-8	CASSFGGTGGYEQYF	TGTGCCAGCAGCTTCGGCGGCACAGGCGGGTACGAGCAGTACTTC
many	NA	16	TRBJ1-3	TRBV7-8	CASSGYRVPDGNTIYF	TGTGCCAGCAGCGGGTACAGGGTTCCGGATGGAAACACCATATATTTT
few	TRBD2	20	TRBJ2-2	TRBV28	CASSLVPAGLTSGGTGELFF	TGTGCCAGCAGTTTGGTCCCCGCGGGTTTGACTAGCGGGGGCACCGGGGAGCTGTTTTTT
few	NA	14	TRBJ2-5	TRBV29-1	CSVEESRVGETQYF	TGCAGCGTTGAAGAGTCCAGGGTTGGAGAGACCCAGTACTTC
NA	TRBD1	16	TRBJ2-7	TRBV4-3	CASSQASGTGGYEQYF	TGCGCCAGCAGCCAAGCATCGGGGACAGGGGGCTACGAGCAGTACTTC
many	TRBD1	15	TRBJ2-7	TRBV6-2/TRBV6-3	CASSYWGTGSYEQYF	TGTGCCAGCAGTTACTGGGGGACAGGGAGCTACGAGCAGTACTTC
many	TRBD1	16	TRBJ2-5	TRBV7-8	CASSSRDRGIFGTQYF	TGTGCCAGCAGCAGCCGGGACAGGGGTATCTTCGGGACCCAGTACTTC
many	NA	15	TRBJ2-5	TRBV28	CASSLPGSGQETQYF	TGTGCCAGCAGTCTCCCGGGGAGTGGGCAAGAGACCCAGTACTTC
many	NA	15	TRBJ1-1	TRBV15	CATSRARSMNTEAFF	TGTGCCACCAGCAGGGCGAGGAGTATGAACACTGAAGCTTTCTTT
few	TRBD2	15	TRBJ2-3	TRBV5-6	CASSFIAGAADTQYF	TGTGCCAGCAGCTTTATAGCGGGAGCGGCAGATACGCAGTATTTT
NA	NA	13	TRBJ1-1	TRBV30	CAWSVGKNTEAFF	TGTGCCTGGAGTGTAGGTAAGAACACTGAAGCTTTCTTT
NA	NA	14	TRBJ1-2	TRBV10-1	CASSASPEDYGYTF	TGCGCCAGCAGTGCATCGCCAGAGGACTATGGCTACACCTTC
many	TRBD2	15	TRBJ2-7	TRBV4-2	CASSQETSGSYEQYF	TGTGCCAGCAGCCAAGAAACTAGCGGCTCCTACGAGCAGTACTTC
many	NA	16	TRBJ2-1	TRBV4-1	CASSQEDGTSYNEQFF	TGCGCCAGCAGCCAAGAGGACGGGACCTCTTACAATGAGCAGTTCTTC
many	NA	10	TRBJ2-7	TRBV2	CASSKNEQYF	TGTGCCAGCAGTAAGAACGAGCAGTACTTC
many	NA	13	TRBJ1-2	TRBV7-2	CASNPTAYYGYTF	TGTGCCAGCAACCCAACAGCCTACTATGGCTACACCTTC
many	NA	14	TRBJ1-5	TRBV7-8	CASSKQGLNQPQHF	TGTGCCAGCAGCAAACAGGGCCTTAATCAGCCCCAGCATTTT
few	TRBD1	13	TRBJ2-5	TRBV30	CAWFTGGLETQYF	TGTGCCTGGTTTACAGGGGGGTTAGAGACCCAGTACTTC
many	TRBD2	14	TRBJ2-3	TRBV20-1	CSASPGLVLDTQYF	TGCAGTGCTAGTCCGGGACTAGTCTTGGATACGCAGTATTTT
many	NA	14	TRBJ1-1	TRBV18	CASSPLREGTEAFF	TGTGCCAGCTCACCACTCAGGGAGGGCACTGAAGCTTTCTTT
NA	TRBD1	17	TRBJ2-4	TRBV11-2	CASSQDRGVIGEDIQYF	TGTGCCAGCAGCCAGGACAGGGGAGTAATTGGCGAAGACATTCAGTACTTC
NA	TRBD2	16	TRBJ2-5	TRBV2	CASRSGLAGGQETQYF	TGTGCCAGCAGGTCCGGACTAGCGGGAGGCCAAGAGACCCAGTACTTC